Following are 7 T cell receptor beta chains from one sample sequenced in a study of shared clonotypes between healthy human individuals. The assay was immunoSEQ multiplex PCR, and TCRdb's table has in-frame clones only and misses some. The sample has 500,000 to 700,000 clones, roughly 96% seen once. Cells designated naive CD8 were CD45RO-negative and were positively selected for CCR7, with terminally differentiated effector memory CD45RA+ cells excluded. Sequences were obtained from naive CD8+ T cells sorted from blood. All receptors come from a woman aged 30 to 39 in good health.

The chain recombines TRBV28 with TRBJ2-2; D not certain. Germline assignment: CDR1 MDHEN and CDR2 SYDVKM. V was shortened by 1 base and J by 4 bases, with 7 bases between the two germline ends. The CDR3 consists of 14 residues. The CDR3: CASSLFRTTGELFF. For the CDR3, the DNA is TGTGCCAGCAGTTTATTCAGGACCACCGGGGAGCTGTTTTTT.

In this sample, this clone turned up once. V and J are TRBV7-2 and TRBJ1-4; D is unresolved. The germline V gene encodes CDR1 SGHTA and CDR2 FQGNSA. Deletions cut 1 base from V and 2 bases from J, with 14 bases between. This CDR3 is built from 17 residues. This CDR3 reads CASSLVPPGGTNEKLFF. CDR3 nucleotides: TGTGCCAGCAGCTTAGTACCCCCAGGAGGCACTAATGAAAAACTGTTTTTT. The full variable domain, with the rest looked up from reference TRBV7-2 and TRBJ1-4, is GAGVSQSPSNKVTEKGKDVELRCDPISGHTALYWYRQSLGQGLEFLIYFQGNSAPDKSGLPSDRFSAERTGGSVSTLTIQRTQQEDSAVYLCASSLVPPGGTNEKLFFGSGTQLSVL.

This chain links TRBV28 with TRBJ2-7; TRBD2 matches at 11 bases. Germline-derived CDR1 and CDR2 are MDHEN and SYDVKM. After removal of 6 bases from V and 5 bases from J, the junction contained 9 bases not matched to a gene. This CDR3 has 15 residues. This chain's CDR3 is CASRLGSGRVDEQYF. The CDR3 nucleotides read TGTGCCAGCAGGCTGGGTAGCGGGAGGGTCGACGAGCAGTACTTC.

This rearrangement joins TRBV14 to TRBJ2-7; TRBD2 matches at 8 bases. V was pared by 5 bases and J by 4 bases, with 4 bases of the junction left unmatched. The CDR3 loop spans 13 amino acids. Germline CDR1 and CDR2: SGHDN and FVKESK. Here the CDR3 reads CASSTSGRYEQYF. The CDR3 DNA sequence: TGTGCCAGCAGCACGAGCGGGAGATACGAGCAGTACTTC.

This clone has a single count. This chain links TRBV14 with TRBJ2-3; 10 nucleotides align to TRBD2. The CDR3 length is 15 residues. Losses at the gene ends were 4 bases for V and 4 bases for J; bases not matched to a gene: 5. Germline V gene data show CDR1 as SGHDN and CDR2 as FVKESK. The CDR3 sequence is CASSPLAGVPDTQYF. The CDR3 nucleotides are TGTGCCAGCAGCCCGCTAGCGGGAGTCCCAGATACGCAGTATTTT. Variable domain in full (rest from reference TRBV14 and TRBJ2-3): EAGVTQFPSHSVIEKGQTVTLRCDPISGHDNLYWYRRVMGKEIKFLLHFVKESKQDESGMPNNRFLAERTGGTYSTLKVQPAELEDSGVYFCASSPLAGVPDTQYFGPGTRLTVL.

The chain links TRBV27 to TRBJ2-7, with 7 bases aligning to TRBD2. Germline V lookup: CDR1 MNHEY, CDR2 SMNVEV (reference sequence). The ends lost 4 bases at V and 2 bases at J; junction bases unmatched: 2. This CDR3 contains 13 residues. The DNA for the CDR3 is TGTGCCAGCAGTTGGCGGGGGACCTACGAGCAGTACTTC. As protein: CASSWRGTYEQYF.

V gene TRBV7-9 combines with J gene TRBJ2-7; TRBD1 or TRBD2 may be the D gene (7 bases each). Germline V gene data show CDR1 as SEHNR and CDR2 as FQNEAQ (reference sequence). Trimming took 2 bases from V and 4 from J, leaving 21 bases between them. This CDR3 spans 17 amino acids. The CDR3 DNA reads TGTGCCAGCAGCTTACCTCTTGAGGCAGGGGGGGAATACGAGCAGTACTTC. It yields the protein CASSLPLEAGGEYEQYF.